This T cell receptor (beta chain) was sequenced during a study of blood T cell repertoires in COVID-19. Study-wide background: The United States, Italy and Spain supplied acute and convalescent COVID-19 samples.

As originally analysed: For nucleated cells, counts were estimated from reference gene primer amplification. Only in-frame clones appear in the TCRdb table, and some are missing; sequencing was by immunoSEQ multiplex PCR. That table is the source of V, J and clone size, and D and trimming were worked out from the DNA. The sample lists roughly 100,000 clones, 75% to 95% occurring once. This CDR3 comprises 17 residues. V lost 5 bases and J lost 0, with 19 bases in between. Germline CDR1 is LNHDA and CDR2 is SQIVND (reference sequence). This chain joins TRBV19 and TRBJ2-5; possibly TRBD1 for D (6 bases). The sequence was obtained from a man aged 18 to 29 with acute or convalescent COVID-19. The sequencing input was peripheral blood. DNA of the CDR3: TGTGCCAGTAGTCTACCTTCGCAGGGGTTATACCAAGAGACCCAGTACTTC. Translation: CASSLPSQGLYQETQYF. The full variable domain, completed using reference TRBV19 and TRBJ2-5, is DGGITQSPKYLFRKEGQNVTLSCEQNLNHDAMYWYRQDPGQGLRLIYYSQIVNDFQKGDIAEGYSVSREKKESFPLTVTSAQKNPTAFYLCASSLPSQGLYQETQYFGPGTRLLVL.